Included here is one TCR beta chain sequence, with context. In this sample, this clonotype turned up a few times. It lacks a known antigen. Base qualities are missing; no much larger clone stands one base away. Reads for this sample came from an Illumina NovaSeq 6000. TCRalpha and TCRbeta cDNA libraries were built by 5'RACE with constant-segment primers, adding sample barcodes and unique molecular identifiers. Trizol reagent was used to extract RNA from every sample. The libraries were amplified in two PCR steps, and the second step added a second sample barcode and Illumina TruSeq adapters. The libraries were sequenced on an Illumina NovaSeq using 2 x 150 bp paired-end reads. As for the original processing: Demultiplexing of reads and collapsing into UMI-guided consensus sequences were performed with migec v1.2.7. Using mixcr v2.1.11, UMI consensuses were aligned to TRA and TRB V and J templates and then assembled into clonotypes. Expanded or contracted clonotypes were those called significant by both edgeR and NoisET, with noise models trained on biological replicates. For edgeR calls, the cutoffs were a false discovery rate-adjusted p below 0.01 and a log2 fold-change threshold of 1. As an exploratory analysis of dynamics, PCA with hierarchical clustering was applied to max-normalized trajectories of the 1000 most abundant clonotypes. Each responding clone was given a CD4 or CD8 phenotype based on the CD4+ and CD8+ repertoires, which had been sequenced separately. The raw public data were reprocessed by TCRdb itself: fastp quality trimming at Q25, MiXCR clonotype calling, in-frame beta chains only. All rows with the same CDR3 protein become a single entry with the most common DNA and genes. TCRdb assigned the V and J calls; the authors' analysis was not used. Across this sample there are about 340,000 distinct CDR3 sequences, with 20% to 25% seen only once. Under 15% of the sample is in the top ten clones.

Ficoll-Paque density gradient centrifugation was the method used to isolate PBMCs. Taken from cysteine to phenylalanine, the CDR3 has 14 residues. The retained sequence is limited to the CDR3, 42 bases, with the frame set at the first base. From a lookup of the germline V gene, CDR1 and CDR2 are SGHRS and YFSETQ. For this chain, trimming is 0 bases at the V end and 6 bases at the J end, and the number of junction bases without a gene match is 5. The entry originates in a study of T-cell memory formation after mild COVID-19 (dated by TCRdb to about 2021). For the wider study: TCR sequence clusters from the two donors were found to be largely donor specific. In a couple of donors, T-cell clones that expanded and contracted after mild COVID-19 were followed by sequencing TCRalpha and TCRbeta repertoires longitudinally. Two young, previously healthy adult volunteers, one female and one male, were included in the cohort. Beyond this particular receptor, the publication reports: The second-wave clones that peaked on day 37 were not confirmed to be SARS-CoV-2 specific. Contracting CD4+ clones turned up mainly in the CM and EM memory subsets, whereas EMRA was where CD8+ clones were enriched. Some responding clones were detected in pre-infection memory, which suggested that pre-existing cross-reactive memory T cells had joined the SARS-CoV-2 response. The study included only a couple of mild cases, and larger cohorts that include severe cases with pre-infection samples were judged to be necessary. From day 15 to 85, contracting clones showed balanced CD4/CD8 phenotypes, whereas a second wave of clones that expanded from day 15 to 37 leaned towards CD4+.

The sample comprised PBMCs or a T cell subset sorted from them (not recorded which). This TCR came from an adult woman who had mild COVID-19 (a few samples of this study predate the infection). The sample titles of this study are shuffled in the database, so cell type and time point are left out; the donor was told from shared clones. The chain couples TRBV5-1 to TRBJ2-7; TRBD1 agrees with 8 junctional bases. The CDR3 region reads CASSLEGQGTEQYF. The sequenced DNA: TGCGCCAGCAGCTTGGAAGGACAGGGTACCGAGCAGTACTTC.